This T cell receptor (beta chain) was obtained from a study of human T cells and chemical hapten exposure. On the study more broadly: Skin of the upper inner arm, roughly 2 cm by roughly 2 cm, received 2% DPC for sensitization.

Trimming removed 4 bases at V and 4 bases at J, with 7 bases between. The V gene's germline CDR1 is MDHEN and CDR2 SYDVKM. The CDR3 totals 12 residues. Time point indicated: patch test 1, 2 weeks after DPC sensitization. Treatment indicated: therapeutic diphenylcyclopropenone sensitization with weekly scalp DPC. TCRdb used MiXCR to reprocess the RACE reads, holding one entry per CDR3 protein. The table has about 110,000 distinct CDR3 sequences, 9.5% to 11% seen once. Sequencing was performed on whole blood, taken in connection with sensitization to the hapten diphenylcyclopropenone (DPC). The rearrangement uses TRBV28 and TRBJ2-5; the D is unclear. The TCR sequence derives from a woman aged 35 to 49 with alopecia areata. Some clones in this sample may be carry-over from other donors' samples. The chain's CDR3 is CASSYSVETQYF. As DNA, the CDR3 is TGTGCCAGCAGTTACTCCGTAGAGACCCAGTACTTC.